These 2 T cell receptor beta chains share one sample of origin, sequenced in a study of Graves' ophthalmopathy and Graves' hyperthyroidism. Amplification of the TCR beta CDR3 regions used RNA transcripts (as template). The first-round RT-PCR employed HTBI primers together with the Qiagen OneStep RT-PCR kit. A multiplex PCR was then performed as the second round. TCRdb used MiXCR to reprocess the multiplex PCR reads, holding one entry per CDR3 protein. The sample holds hundreds of thousands of distinct CDR3 sequences, roughly 39% seen once. Material for sequencing was peripheral blood. These receptors originate from an adult man with Graves' ophthalmopathy.

Only a few counts were recorded for this clonotype. An end of the junction differs from the germline gene, which may be a read error. The V gene is TRBV10-3, the J gene TRBJ1-1; D remains ambiguous. CDR1 is ENHRY and CDR2 is SYGVKD in the germline V gene. CDR3 size: 16 residues. For the CDR3, the DNA is TGTGCCAGCAGTGAAGCCCCCGATGTATGGGACACTGAAGCTTTCTTT. Its translation is CASSEAPDVWDTEAFF.

The V call is TRBV7-6, the J call TRBJ1-4, with a possible D match to TRBD1 (5 bases). V was shortened by 1 base and J by 2 bases, with 14 bases between the two germline ends. Germline V lookup: CDR1 SGHVS, CDR2 FNYEAQ. This CDR3 is built from 17 residues. CDR3 bases: TGTGCCAGCAGCTTAGTTGGGACTGTCGGGACTAATGAAAAACTGTTTTTT. The encoded protein is CASSLVGTVGTNEKLFF.